Described below is a single T cell receptor beta chain sequence and its context. Its matching antigen is unknown. The treatment here: roughly 19 received Ad26.COV2.S at low or high dose, single or two shots; roughly five received placebo; per-sample allocation not given. The study sampled participants on day 63 after the first vaccine or placebo injection. This CDR3 has 13 residues. With 1 base removed from V and 4 bases from J, the gap between germline ends came to 6 bases. The germline V gene encodes CDR1 SGHRS and CDR2 YFSETQ. The data originate from a study of Ad26.COV2.S vaccination and SARS-CoV-2 variants. Broader study findings: Non-spike TCR breadth did not differ much between vaccine and placebo recipients. Analyses of TCR breadth and depth may have underestimated total T cell responses. Post-vaccination spike-specific CD8+ and CD4+ T cell responses reportedly had substantial breadth.

The protocol was immunoSEQ multiplex PCR, while the TCRdb copy is restricted to in-frame clones and leaves out a portion. This table has about 280,000 clones, roughly 86% appearing once. The chain uses TRBV5-1 and TRBJ1-3; no clear D gene. The receptor was isolated from a person between 18 and 60 years old who received the Ad26.COV2.S COVID-19 vaccine or a placebo. Source: peripheral blood, taken in a trial of Ad26.COV2.S vaccine versus placebo. The CDR3, as DNA: TGCGCCAGCAGCTTGACTGGGGGAAACACCATATATTTT. Its translation: CASSLTGGNTIYF.